These 7 T cell receptor beta chains share one sample of origin, sequenced in a study of shared clonotypes between healthy human individuals. The protocol was immunoSEQ multiplex PCR, while the TCRdb copy is restricted to in-frame clones and leaves out a portion. This sample has over 700,000 clones, with over 55% found just once. The specimen was memory CD4+ T cells sorted from blood. Subset given: CD45RA-negative fraction. Every receptor here comes from a woman aged 30 to 39 in good health.

The chain employs TRBV6-6 and TRBJ2-6, with D tentatively TRBD1 (5 bases). Germline V CDR1 and CDR2: MNHNY, SVGAGI (reference sequence). This CDR3 has 15 amino acids. V lost 11 bases and J 2 bases, leaving 16 bases between the germline ends. CDR3 sequence (DNA): TGTGCCGTTGGGGCGTCAGGGACTGGGGCCAACGTCCTGACTTTC. It is translated as CAVGASGTGANVLTF.

This clone was seen only a few times. This chain links TRBV5-4 with TRBJ1-2; D uncertain. The V end lost 0 bases, the J end lost 0 bases, and 6 bases lay between the germline ends. The CDR3 sequence is 14 residues long. In germline, CDR1 is SGHNT, CDR2 YYREEE (reference sequence). The CDR3 DNA reads as TGTGCCAGCAGCTTGGATTTAACTAACTATGGCTACACCTTC. It specifies CASSLDLTNYGYTF. Full variable domain (missing parts from reference TRBV5-4 and TRBJ1-2): ETGVTQSPTHLIKTRGQQVTLRCSSQSGHNTVSWYQQALGQGPQFIFQYYREEENGRGNFPPRFSGLQFPNYSSELNVNALELDDSALYLCASSLDLTNYGYTFGSGTRLTVV.

This clone was seen only once. This may be a read error, as it is one base from a much larger clone. The chain recombines TRBV5-1 with TRBJ2-1; no clear D. V was cut by 0 bases and J by 5 bases, with 6 bases left in between. Germline V gene sequence: CDR1 SGHRS, CDR2 YFSETQ. The CDR3 extends over 13 amino acids. CDR3 sequence: CASSLDPDNEQFF. For the CDR3, the DNA is TGCGCCAGCAGCTTGGACCCAGACAATGAGCAGTTCTTC.

The rearrangement uses TRBV19 and TRBJ2-3; tentatively, D is TRBD2 (6 bases). Germline V gives CDR1 LNHDA, CDR2 SQIVND (reference sequence). The CDR3 has 16 amino acids. Trimming shortened V by 3 bases and J by 4 bases, and 17 bases separated the two germline ends. For the CDR3, the DNA is TGTGCCAGTAGTATCCGAGTCGGAGGGGCCCCAGATACGCAGTATTTT. This codes for CASSIRVGGAPDTQYF.

This clone was observed once. The V call is TRBV28, the J call TRBJ2-3, with no clear D. The V end was cut by 7 bases, the J end by 8 bases, with 10 bases between. The length of the CDR3 is 11 residues. CDR1 is MDHEN, CDR2 SYDVKM, per germline. DNA for the CDR3: TGTGCCAGCAAGGATACGGGTACGCAGTATTTT. Translation gives CASKDTGTQYF.

The J gene is TRBJ1-2, the V gene TRBV18; D uncertain. Per the germline V gene, CDR1 is KGHSH and CDR2 is LQKENI. V was trimmed by 0 bases and J by 9 bases, leaving 17 bases between them. The CDR3 length is 15 residues. CDR3 sequence (DNA): TGTGCCAGCTCACCACCCGACCGTTCCCCGAGGCGCTACACCTTC. Translating gives CASSPPDRSPRRYTF. The whole variable domain, remainder taken from reference TRBV18 and TRBJ1-2, is NAGVMQNPRHLVRRRGQEARLRCSPMKGHSHVYWYRQLPEEGLKFMVYLQKENIIDESGMPKERFSAEFPKEGPSILRIQQVVRGDSAAYFCASSPPDRSPRRYTFGSGTRLTVV.

This CDR3 reads CASSQDLGQPLNAGYTF. CDR3 coding DNA: TGCGCCAGCAGCCAAGATCTTGGGCAACCTTTAAATGCTGGCTACACCTTC. The chain uses TRBV4-1 and TRBJ1-2, with unresolved D. This CDR3 has 17 amino acids. V shed 0 bases and J shed 7 bases, with 21 bases lying between them. Germline CDR1 is MGHRA and CDR2 is YSYEKL.